This TCR beta chain was documented in a study of shared clonotypes between healthy human individuals. This clone was picked up one time. Assay used: immunoSEQ multiplex PCR; TCRdb lists only in-frame clones, some missing. The sample lists a few hundred thousand clones, about 97% occurring once. Germline assignment: CDR1 MNHNS and CDR2 SASEGT. This CDR3 contains 13 residues. The V end was cut by 2 bases, the J end by 10 bases, with 14 bases between. The sequencing sample was made of naive CD4+ T cells sorted from blood. Subset here: CD45RA+ positively selected. The TCR sequence derives from a woman between 25 and 40 years old in good health. V usage is TRBV6-1 and J usage is TRBJ1-1; D is undetermined. CDR3 sequence (DNA): TGTGCCAGCAGTGAATCTCGGACCCTTGGAGCTTTCTTT. This gives the protein CASSESRTLGAFF.